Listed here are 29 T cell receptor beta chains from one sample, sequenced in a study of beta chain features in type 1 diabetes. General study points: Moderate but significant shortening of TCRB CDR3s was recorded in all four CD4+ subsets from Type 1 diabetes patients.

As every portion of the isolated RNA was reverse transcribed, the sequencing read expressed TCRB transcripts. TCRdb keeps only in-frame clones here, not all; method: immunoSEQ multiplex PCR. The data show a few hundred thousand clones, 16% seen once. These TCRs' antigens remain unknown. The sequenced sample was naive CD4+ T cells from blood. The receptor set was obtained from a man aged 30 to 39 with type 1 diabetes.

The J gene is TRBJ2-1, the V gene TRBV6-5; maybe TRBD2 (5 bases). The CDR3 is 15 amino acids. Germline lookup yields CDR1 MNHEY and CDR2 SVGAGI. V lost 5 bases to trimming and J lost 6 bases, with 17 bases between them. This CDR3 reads CASSTQRTGVNEQFF. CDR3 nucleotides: TGTGCCAGCAGTACCCAGCGTACCGGGGTCAATGAGCAGTTCTTC.

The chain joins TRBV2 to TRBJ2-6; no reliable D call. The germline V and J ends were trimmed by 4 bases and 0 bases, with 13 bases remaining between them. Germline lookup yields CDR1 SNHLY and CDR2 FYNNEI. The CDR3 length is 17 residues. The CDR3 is CASSATQDPSGANVLTF. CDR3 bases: TGTGCCAGCAGTGCTACGCAAGACCCCTCTGGGGCCAACGTCCTGACTTTC.

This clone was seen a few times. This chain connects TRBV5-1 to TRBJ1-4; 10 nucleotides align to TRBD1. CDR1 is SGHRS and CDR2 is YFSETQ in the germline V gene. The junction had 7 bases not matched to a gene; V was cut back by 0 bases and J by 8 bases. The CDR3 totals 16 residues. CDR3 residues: CASSLVTGTGDEKLFF. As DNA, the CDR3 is TGCGCCAGCAGCTTGGTAACCGGGACAGGGGACGAAAAACTGTTTTTT.

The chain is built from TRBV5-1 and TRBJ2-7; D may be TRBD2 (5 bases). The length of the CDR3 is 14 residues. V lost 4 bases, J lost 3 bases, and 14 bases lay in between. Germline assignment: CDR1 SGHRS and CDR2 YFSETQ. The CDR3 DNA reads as TGCGCCAGCAGCCCATGGACTGAAAACTACGAGCAGTACTTC. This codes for CASSPWTENYEQYF. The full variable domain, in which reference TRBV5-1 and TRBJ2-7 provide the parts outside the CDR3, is KAGVTQTPRYLIKTRGQQVTLSCSPISGHRSVSWYQQTPGQGLQFLFEYFSETQRNKGNFPGRFSGRQFSNSRSEMNVSTLELGDSALYLCASSPWTENYEQYFGPGTRLTVT.

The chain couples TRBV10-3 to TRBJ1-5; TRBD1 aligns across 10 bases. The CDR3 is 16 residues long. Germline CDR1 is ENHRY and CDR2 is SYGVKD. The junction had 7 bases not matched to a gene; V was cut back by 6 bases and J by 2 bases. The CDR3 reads CAISGAGTGGNQPQHF. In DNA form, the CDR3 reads TGTGCCATCAGCGGAGCCGGGACAGGGGGCAATCAGCCCCAGCATTTT.

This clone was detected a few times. The CDR3 spells CASSLAGTGIYEQYF. The CDR3 DNA sequence: TGTGCCAGCAGTCTCGCCGGGACAGGGATCTACGAGCAGTACTTC. V is TRBV28 and J is TRBJ2-7, with 9 bases identical to TRBD1. The CDR3 covers 15 residues. Trimming at V came to 5 bases and at J to 3 bases, leaving 8 bases not matched to a gene. Germline loops: CDR1 MDHEN, CDR2 SYDVKM.

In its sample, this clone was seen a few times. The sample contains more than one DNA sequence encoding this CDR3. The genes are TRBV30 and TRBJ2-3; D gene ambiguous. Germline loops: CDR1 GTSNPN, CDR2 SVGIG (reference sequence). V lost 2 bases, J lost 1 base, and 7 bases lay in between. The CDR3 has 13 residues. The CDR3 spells CAWSLGGTDTQYF. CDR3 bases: TGTGCCTGGAGTCTTGGGGGCACAGATACGCAGTATTTT.

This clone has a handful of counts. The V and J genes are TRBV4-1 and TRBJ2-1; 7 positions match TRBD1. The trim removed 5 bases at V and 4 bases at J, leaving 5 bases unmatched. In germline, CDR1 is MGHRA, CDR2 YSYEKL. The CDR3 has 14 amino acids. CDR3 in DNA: TGCGCCAGCAGCAAAACAGGGGCATACAATGAGCAGTTCTTC. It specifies CASSKTGAYNEQFF.

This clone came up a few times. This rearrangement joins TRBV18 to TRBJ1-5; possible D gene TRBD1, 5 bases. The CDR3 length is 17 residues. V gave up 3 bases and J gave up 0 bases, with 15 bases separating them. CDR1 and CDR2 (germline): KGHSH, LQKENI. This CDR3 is CASSPAAPRGSNQPQHF. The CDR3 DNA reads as TGTGCCAGCTCACCCGCCGCCCCAAGGGGTAGCAATCAGCCCCAGCATTTT.

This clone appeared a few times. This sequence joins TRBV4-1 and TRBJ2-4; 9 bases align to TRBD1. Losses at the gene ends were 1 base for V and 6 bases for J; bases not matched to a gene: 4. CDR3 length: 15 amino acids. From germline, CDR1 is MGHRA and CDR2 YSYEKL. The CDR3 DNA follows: TGCGCCAGCAGCCAAGTCTGGACAGGGGTAAACATTCAGTACTTC. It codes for CASSQVWTGVNIQYF.

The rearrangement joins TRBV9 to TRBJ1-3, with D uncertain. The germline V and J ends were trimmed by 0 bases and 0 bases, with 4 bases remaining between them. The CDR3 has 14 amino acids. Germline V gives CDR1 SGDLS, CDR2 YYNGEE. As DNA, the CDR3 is TGTGCCAGCAGCGTAGCGAGCTCTGGAAACACCATATATTTT. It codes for CASSVASSGNTIYF. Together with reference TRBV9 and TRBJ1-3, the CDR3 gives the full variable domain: DSGVTQTPKHLITATGQRVTLRCSPRSGDLSVYWYQQSLDQGLQFLIQYYNGEERAKGNILERFSAQQFPDLHSELNLSSLELGDSALYFCASSVASSGNTIYFGEGSWLTVV.

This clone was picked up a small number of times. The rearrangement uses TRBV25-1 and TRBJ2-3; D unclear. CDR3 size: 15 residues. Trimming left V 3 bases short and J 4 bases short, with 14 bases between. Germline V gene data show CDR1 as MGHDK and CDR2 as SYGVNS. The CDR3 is CASSDGVGGPDTQYF. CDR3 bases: TGTGCCAGCAGTGATGGTGTGGGCGGCCCAGATACGCAGTATTTT. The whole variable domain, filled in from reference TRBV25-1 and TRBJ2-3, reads EADIYQTPRYLVIGTGKKITLECSQTMGHDKMYWYQQDPGMELHLIHYSYGVNSTEKGDLSSESTVSRIRTEHFPLTLESARPSHTSQYLCASSDGVGGPDTQYFGPGTRLTVL.

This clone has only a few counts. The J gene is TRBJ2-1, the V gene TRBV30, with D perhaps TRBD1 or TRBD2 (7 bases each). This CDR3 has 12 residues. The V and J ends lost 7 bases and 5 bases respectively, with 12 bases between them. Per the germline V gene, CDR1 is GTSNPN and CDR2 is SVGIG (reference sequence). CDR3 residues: CAFRGGHNEQFF. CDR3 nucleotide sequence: TGTGCCTTCAGGGGGGGGCACAATGAGCAGTTCTTC.

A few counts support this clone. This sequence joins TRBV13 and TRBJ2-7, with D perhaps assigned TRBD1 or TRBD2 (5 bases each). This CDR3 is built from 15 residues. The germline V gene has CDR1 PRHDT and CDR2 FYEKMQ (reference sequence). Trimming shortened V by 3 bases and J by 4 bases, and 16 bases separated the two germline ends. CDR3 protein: CASSLGDRMTYEQYF. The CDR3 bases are TGTGCCAGCAGCTTGGGGGACCGGATGACGTACGAGCAGTACTTC.

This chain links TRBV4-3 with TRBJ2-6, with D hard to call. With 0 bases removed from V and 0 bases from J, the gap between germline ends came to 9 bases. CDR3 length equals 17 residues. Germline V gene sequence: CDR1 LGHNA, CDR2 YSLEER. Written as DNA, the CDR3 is TGCGCCAGCAGCCAAGATGTCCCAGGCTCTGGGGCCAACGTCCTGACTTTC. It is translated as CASSQDVPGSGANVLTF.

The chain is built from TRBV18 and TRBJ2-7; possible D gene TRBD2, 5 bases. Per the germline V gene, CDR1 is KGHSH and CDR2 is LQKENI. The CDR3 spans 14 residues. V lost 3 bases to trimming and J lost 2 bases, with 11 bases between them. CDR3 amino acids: CASSPRQEAYEQYF. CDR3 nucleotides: TGTGCCAGCTCACCTCGGCAGGAGGCCTACGAGCAGTACTTC.

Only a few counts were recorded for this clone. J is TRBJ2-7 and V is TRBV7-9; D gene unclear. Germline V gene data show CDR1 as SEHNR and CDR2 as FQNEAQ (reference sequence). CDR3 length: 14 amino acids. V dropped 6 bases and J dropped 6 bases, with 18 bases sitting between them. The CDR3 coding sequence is TGTGCCAGCAGTCAAGTCCAGTCGAGCAGCGAGCAGTACTTC. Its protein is CASSQVQSSSEQYF.

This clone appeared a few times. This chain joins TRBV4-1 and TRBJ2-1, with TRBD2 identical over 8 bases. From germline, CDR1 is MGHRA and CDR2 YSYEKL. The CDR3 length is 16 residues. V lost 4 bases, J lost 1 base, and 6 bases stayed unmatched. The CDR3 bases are TGCGCCAGCAGCCTCCTAGCGGGTATATCCTACAATGAGCAGTTCTTC. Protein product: CASSLLAGISYNEQFF.

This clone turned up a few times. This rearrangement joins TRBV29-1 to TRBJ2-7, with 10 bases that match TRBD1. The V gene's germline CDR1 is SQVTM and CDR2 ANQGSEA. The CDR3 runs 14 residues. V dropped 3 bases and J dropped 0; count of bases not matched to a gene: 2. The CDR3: CSVDRTGGSYEQYF. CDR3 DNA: TGCAGCGTTGATCGGACAGGGGGCTCCTACGAGCAGTACTTC.

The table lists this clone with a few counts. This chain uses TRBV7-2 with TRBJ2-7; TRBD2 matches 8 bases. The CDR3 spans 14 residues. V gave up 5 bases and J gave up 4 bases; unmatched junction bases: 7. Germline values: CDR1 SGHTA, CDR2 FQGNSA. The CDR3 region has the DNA TGTGCCAGCAGCCGGCAGCGGGAGAGGTACGAGCAGTACTTC. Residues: CASSRQRERYEQYF.

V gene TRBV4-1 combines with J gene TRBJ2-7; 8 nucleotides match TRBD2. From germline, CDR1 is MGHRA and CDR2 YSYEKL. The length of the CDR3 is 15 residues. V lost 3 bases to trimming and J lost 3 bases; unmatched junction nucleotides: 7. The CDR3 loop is CASSQPLAGRYEQYF. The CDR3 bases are TGCGCCAGCAGCCAGCCTCTAGCGGGCCGCTACGAGCAGTACTTC.

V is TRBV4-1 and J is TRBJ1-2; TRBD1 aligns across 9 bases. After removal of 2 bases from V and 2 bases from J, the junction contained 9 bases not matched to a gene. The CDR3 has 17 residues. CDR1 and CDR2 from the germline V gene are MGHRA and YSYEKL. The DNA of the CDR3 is TGCGCCAGCAGCCAAAACACCCCGGGACAGGGCAACTATGGCTACACCTTC. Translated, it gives CASSQNTPGQGNYGYTF.

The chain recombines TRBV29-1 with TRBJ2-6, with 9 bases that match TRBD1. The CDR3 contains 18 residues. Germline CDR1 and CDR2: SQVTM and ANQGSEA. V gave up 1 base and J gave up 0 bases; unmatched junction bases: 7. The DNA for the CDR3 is TGCAGCGTTGAAGCCGGGGACAGGGCAGCCTCTGGGGCCAACGTCCTGACTTTC. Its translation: CSVEAGDRAASGANVLTF.

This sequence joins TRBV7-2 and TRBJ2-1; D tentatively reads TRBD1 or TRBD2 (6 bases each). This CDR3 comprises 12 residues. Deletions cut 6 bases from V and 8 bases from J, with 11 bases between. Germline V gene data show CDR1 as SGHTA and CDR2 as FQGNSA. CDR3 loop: CASRSGADEQFF. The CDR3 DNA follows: TGTGCCAGCAGGTCGGGGGCGGATGAGCAGTTCTTC.

CDR3 in DNA: TGTGCCAGCAGCGCTGCCCCAATACAGGGCACTGAAGCTTTCTTT. As protein: CASSAAPIQGTEAFF. The V gene is TRBV9, the J gene TRBJ1-1, with D possibly being TRBD1 (6 bases). V was pared by 3 bases and J by 4 bases, with 16 bases between. Per germline, CDR1 SGDLS and CDR2 YYNGEE. This CDR3 has 15 amino acids.

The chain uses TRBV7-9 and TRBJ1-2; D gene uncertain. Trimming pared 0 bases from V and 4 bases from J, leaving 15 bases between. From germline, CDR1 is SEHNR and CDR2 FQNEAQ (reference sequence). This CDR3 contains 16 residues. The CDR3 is CASSLAGGDGRYGYTF. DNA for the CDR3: TGTGCCAGCAGCTTAGCTGGAGGAGACGGACGCTATGGCTACACCTTC.

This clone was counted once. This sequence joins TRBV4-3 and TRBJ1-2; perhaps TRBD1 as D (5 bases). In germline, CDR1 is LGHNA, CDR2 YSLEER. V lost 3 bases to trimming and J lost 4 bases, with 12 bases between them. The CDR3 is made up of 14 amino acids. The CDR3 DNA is TGCGCCAGCAGCCACCGGACAACCATCTATGGCTACACCTTC. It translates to CASSHRTTIYGYTF.

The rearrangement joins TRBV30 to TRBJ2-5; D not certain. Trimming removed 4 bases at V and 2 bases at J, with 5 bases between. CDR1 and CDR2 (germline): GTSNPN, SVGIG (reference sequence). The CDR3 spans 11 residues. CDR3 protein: CAWKVQETQYF. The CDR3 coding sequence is TGTGCCTGGAAGGTTCAAGAGACCCAGTACTTC.

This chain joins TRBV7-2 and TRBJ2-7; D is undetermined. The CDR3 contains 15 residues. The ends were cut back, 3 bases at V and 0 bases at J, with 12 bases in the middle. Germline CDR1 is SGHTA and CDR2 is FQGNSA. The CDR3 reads CASSFVAISSYEQYF. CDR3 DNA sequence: TGTGCCAGCAGCTTCGTTGCCATCAGCTCCTACGAGCAGTACTTC.